Listed below are T cell receptor beta chains from one sample, sequenced in a study of T cell repertoires in cytomegalovirus infection. TCRdb passed the reads through MiXCR, listing each CDR3 protein once. The sample holds around 550,000 distinct CDR3 sequences, about a quarter seen once. The sample comprised PBMCs. These receptors all come from a human donor in good health (CMV status not recorded). Some clones in this sample may be carry-over from other donors' samples. CDR3s include the opening cysteine and the closing phenylalanine or tryptophan. D genes are given only for firm matches. Where a row states a size, it is once, few, many or the class of an expanded clone; other rows omit it.

j_call	d_call	v_call	clone_size	cdr3_nt	cdr3_aa
TRBJ2-3	TRBD2	TRBV7-2	many	TGTGCCAGCAGCGAAGGGACTAGCGGGAGATATACGCAGTATTTT	CASSEGTSGRYTQYF
TRBJ2-1	TRBD2	TRBV7-3	NA	TGTGCCAGCAGCTTTCGGTCCACTAGCGGGAGGGGGGGGACGTACAATGAGCAGTTCTTC	CASSFRSTSGRGGTYNEQFF
TRBJ2-2	TRBD2	TRBV6-2/TRBV6-3	few	TGTGCCAGCAGTTTTGACCCGACTAGCGGAATTTACACCGGGGAGCTGTTTTTT	CASSFDPTSGIYTGELFF
TRBJ2-5	TRBD1	TRBV29-1	NA	TGCAGCGTAAGAGACCCCAGGGGGCTGGGAGAGACCCAGTACTTC	CSVRDPRGLGETQYF
TRBJ2-7	NA	TRBV28	NA	TGTGCCAGCAGTTCCACGAACCACGAGCAGTACTTC	CASSSTNHEQYF
TRBJ2-4	NA	TRBV28	many	TGTGCCAGCAGTGCAACACAGGGTTTCGCCAAAAACATTCAGTACTTC	CASSATQGFAKNIQYF
TRBJ2-3	NA	TRBV18	NA	TGTGCCAGCTCTAACCTCGAGGGAATCGGAGATACGCAGTATTTT	CASSNLEGIGDTQYF
TRBJ1-2	TRBD1	TRBV5-6	NA	TGTGCCAGCAGCTTCCGGGGGACAGGAGCTAACTATGGCTACACCTTC	CASSFRGTGANYGYTF
TRBJ1-5	NA	TRBV14	NA	TGTGCCAGCAGCCAAGTTAACGGCAGCAATCAGCCCCAGCATTTT	CASSQVNGSNQPQHF
TRBJ1-5	TRBD1	TRBV28	few	TGTGCCAGCAGTCTCACACAGGGGGCGGGTCAGCCCCAGCATTTT	CASSLTQGAGQPQHF
TRBJ2-7	TRBD2	TRBV27	few	TGTGCCAGCAGTTGGGCTAGCGGGCCCTACGAGCAGTACTTC	CASSWASGPYEQYF
TRBJ2-1	TRBD2	TRBV30	NA	TGTGCCTGGAGTGTACCGGGACTAGCGGGAGTGGGGAACAATGAGCAGTTCTTC	CAWSVPGLAGVGNNEQFF
TRBJ1-2	NA	TRBV28	few	TGTGCCAGCAGTCGCTCACTGAACTATGGCTACACCTTC	CASSRSLNYGYTF
TRBJ1-6	TRBD1	TRBV20-1	few	TGCAGTGCTAGTCCGACCGGGACAGGACCTAATTCACCCCTCCACTTT	CSASPTGTGPNSPLHF
TRBJ2-2	TRBD1	TRBV24-1	NA	TGTGCCACCAGAGGACAGGGATGGGAGCTGTTTTTT	CATRGQGWELFF
TRBJ2-5	TRBD2	TRBV11-1	many	TGTGCCAGCAGCTTAAGCGCAGTTGCGGGAGGAGGAAAGACCCAGTACTTC	CASSLSAVAGGGKTQYF
TRBJ2-1	TRBD1	TRBV6-2/TRBV6-3	NA	TGTGCCAGCAGTAACCGGGACAGAGTTCTCAATGAGCAGTTCTTC	CASSNRDRVLNEQFF
TRBJ2-3	TRBD2	TRBV11-3	NA	TGTGCCAGCAGCTTAGCAGCGGGACGTTTCGCAGATACGCAGTATTTT	CASSLAAGRFADTQYF
TRBJ1-2	TRBD1	TRBV6-2/TRBV6-3	NA	TGTGCCAGCAGCTACCGGGACAGATCCTATGGCTACACCTTC	CASSYRDRSYGYTF
TRBJ2-1	NA	TRBV7-2	many	TGTGCCAGCAGCTTAGTATCCCGGCAGGCCTCTAGCTCCTACAATGAGCAGTTCTTC	CASSLVSRQASSSYNEQFF